The T cell receptor beta chain under discussion was sequenced for a study of OX40 agonist ivuxolimab in advanced cancers. Study-wide findings and caveats: Normalized T-cell clonal expansion was also low in a subset of nonresponders.

With respect to this clone: Antigen: not known.

This table comes from immunoSEQ multiplex PCR, and its TCRdb copy is limited to in-frame clones, with some not included. The sample carries some 77,000 clones, about 85% recorded once. Trimming removed 6 bases from V and 2 bases from J, with 8 bases in between. The CDR3 has 13 amino acids. CDR1 is MNHNS, CDR2 SASEGT, per germline. V and J are TRBV6-1 and TRBJ1-5; D may be TRBD1 (6 bases). The receptor comes from an adult with an advanced solid tumor such as melanoma, head and neck, liver or kidney cancer. Sequencing was performed on CD4+ or CD8+ T cells sorted from blood, taken in a trial of the OX40 agonist ivuxolimab. Here the CDR3 reads CASRQGGNQPQHF. For the CDR3, the DNA is TGTGCCAGCAGACAGGGAGGCAATCAGCCCCAGCATTTT.